The clone carrying this T cell receptor (beta chain) was observed a few times. Its antigen is currently unknown. The CDR3 has 11 residues. The V end was cut by 7 bases, the J end by 9 bases, with 12 bases between. This record belongs to a study of blood T cells in healthy people across ages. For the second PCR, which ran for roughly 6 to 12 cycles, a sample-barcoded 5' primer and a J-beta primer mix were used. TCRdb passed the 5' RACE reads through MiXCR, listing each CDR3 protein once. This sample has some 1.4 million distinct CDR3 sequences; roughly 40% occur once, and the top ten carry 7% to 9.5%. Findings and caveats of the study: Diversity was estimated from one million T cells, and these estimates were considered underestimates. Strongly correlated with naive T cell percentage was TCR beta diversity.

A minimum of 6.5 million PBMCs was isolated per sample. Per individual sample, total RNA of at least 5 micrograms was extracted. This clonotype was obtained from a woman under 30 in good health. The sample consisted of blood. The rearrangement uses TRBV12-3 or TRBV12-4 and TRBJ1-1, with unresolved D. The CDR3 loop reads CASTTNGQAFF. In DNA, the CDR3 is TGTGCCAGCACCACGAATGGCCAAGCTTTCTTT.